Below, 24 T cell receptor beta chains from the same sample are listed, as sequenced in a study of CD8+ T cells in alopecia areata. Treatment given: oral pan-JAK inhibitor, 5-10 mg twice daily. The sequencing template was cDNA reverse transcribed from extracted RNA. Sequencing used immunoSEQ multiplex PCR; TCRdb keeps in-frame clones, though not all of them. Of about 280,000 clones listed, roughly 50% are singletons. Sequenced material: CD4+ T cells sorted from blood, taken at week 24, from a patient treated with tofacitinib. These receptors came from a human donor with alopecia areata.

This clone has only a few counts. The V call is TRBV2, the J call TRBJ2-5; D ambiguous. V dropped 1 base and J dropped 0 bases, with 6 bases sitting between them. Germline V gives CDR1 SNHLY, CDR2 FYNNEI. The CDR3 is 14 residues long. The CDR3 here is CASSEGLDQETQYF. CDR3 in DNA: TGTGCCAGCAGTGAAGGGCTCGACCAAGAGACCCAGTACTTC.

In this sample, this clone turned up once. CDR3 sequence reads: CASSSGGAGYYGYTF. In DNA, the CDR3 is TGTGCCAGCAGCTCCGGGGGGGCAGGGTACTATGGCTACACCTTC. The V and J genes are TRBV9 and TRBJ1-2, with a tentative D call TRBD1 (6 bases). This CDR3 has 15 amino acids. Germline values: CDR1 SGDLS, CDR2 YYNGEE. V lost 4 bases and J 3 bases, leaving 16 bases between the germline ends. Full variable domain (rest looked up from reference TRBV9 and TRBJ1-2): DSGVTQTPKHLITATGQRVTLRCSPRSGDLSVYWYQQSLDQGLQFLIQYYNGEERAKGNILERFSAQQFPDLHSELNLSSLELGDSALYFCASSSGGAGYYGYTFGSGTRLTVV.

The chain recombines TRBV29-1 with TRBJ1-2; D possibly corresponds to TRBD1 (5 bases). The CDR3 is 17 residues long. V lost 4 bases and J 4 bases, leaving 25 bases between the germline ends. CDR1 and CDR2 (germline): SQVTM, ANQGSEA. The chain's CDR3 is CSVARKTRGSRGYGYTF. The CDR3 DNA sequence: TGCAGCGTTGCCCGAAAAACCCGGGGGAGCCGGGGCTATGGCTACACCTTC.

The V and J genes are TRBV7-9 and TRBJ2-7; TRBD2 agrees at 7 bases. The CDR3 totals 15 residues. The germline V gene encodes CDR1 SEHNR and CDR2 FQNEAQ (reference sequence). J gave up 3 bases and V 7 bases, and 12 bases lay outside the gene matches. In DNA form, the CDR3 reads TGTGCCAGCACCCTGGGGGAGGGAATCGGCTACGAGCAGTACTTC. This translates into CASTLGEGIGYEQYF.

The genes are TRBV6-5 and TRBJ1-1; D possibly corresponds to TRBD1 (5 bases). V gave up 0 bases and J gave up 1 base, with 6 bases separating them. The CDR3 consists of 14 residues. Per the germline V gene, CDR1 is MNHEY and CDR2 is SVGAGI. CDR3: CASSYSDRNTEAFF. The CDR3 region has the DNA TGTGCCAGCAGTTACTCCGACAGGAACACTGAAGCTTTCTTT.

V is TRBV4-3 and J is TRBJ1-1; tentatively, D is TRBD1 (5 bases). Trimming removed 0 bases from V and 0 bases from J, with 11 bases in between. The CDR3 totals 16 residues. CDR1 is LGHNA, CDR2 YSLEER, per germline. The CDR3 coding sequence is TGCGCCAGCAGCCAAGAAGGGGCAGGGTTGAACACTGAAGCTTTCTTT. Its translation is CASSQEGAGLNTEAFF.

The rearrangement joins TRBV30 to TRBJ1-6; weak D call: TRBD1 (6 bases). V shed 4 bases and J shed 10 bases, with 17 bases lying between them. Germline lookup yields CDR1 GTSNPN and CDR2 SVGIG (reference sequence). This CDR3 region has 14 residues. Here the CDR3 reads CAWNRPGGRSPLHF. The CDR3 DNA is TGTGCCTGGAACCGGCCCGGGGGCCGGTCACCCCTCCACTTT.

The V gene is TRBV6-1, the J gene TRBJ1-2; TRBD1 matches at 8 bases. The germline V gene encodes CDR1 MNHNS and CDR2 SASEGT. The CDR3 is 14 residues long. Trimming cost V 7 bases and J 4 bases; bases outside gene matches: 8. As DNA, the CDR3 is TGTGCCAGCATTGGGGGACAGGAGGTCTATGGCTACACCTTC. It codes for CASIGGQEVYGYTF.

The V and J genes are TRBV18 and TRBJ1-5; no firm D call. Germline CDR1 reads KGHSH; CDR2 reads LQKENI. The CDR3 runs 13 residues. The V gene lost 6 bases and the J gene lost 5 bases, with 11 bases spanning the gap. The CDR3 is CASSRIPDQPQHF. The CDR3 DNA sequence: TGTGCCAGCTCTAGGATTCCTGATCAGCCCCAGCATTTT.

This rearrangement joins TRBV29-1 to TRBJ2-1; D call uncertain. Germline V gene data show CDR1 as SQVTM and CDR2 as ANQGSEA. The ends were cut back, 3 bases at V and 9 bases at J, with 24 bases in the middle. There are 16 residues in the CDR3. The CDR3 spells CSVDTPLADRRFEQFF. The CDR3 DNA is TGCAGCGTTGATACTCCGTTGGCGGATAGGCGGTTTGAGCAGTTCTTC.

The rearrangement joins TRBV25-1 to TRBJ1-6; D gene unclear. Germline loops: CDR1 MGHDK, CDR2 SYGVNS. Trimming cost V 1 base and J 7 bases, with 5 bases left between them. The CDR3 runs 13 residues. CDR3 nucleotides: TGTGCCAGCAGTGAATTGAGGAATTCACCCCTCCACTTT. This codes for CASSELRNSPLHF.

This clone was found a few times. The V gene is TRBV15, the J gene TRBJ1-1, with 10 bases aligning to TRBD1. Germline V gives CDR1 LNHNV, CDR2 YYDKDF (reference sequence). V shed 5 bases, J shed 3 bases, and the junction held 9 bases outside the gene matches. CDR3 length equals 16 residues. CDR3 coding DNA: TGTGCCACCAGCGTGCTGCGACAGGGGGCTGACACTGAAGCTTTCTTT. This translates into CATSVLRQGADTEAFF.

This clone was seen a handful of times. The CDR3 protein is CASSQDGFAVSYNEQFF. The CDR3 bases are TGTGCCAGCAGCCAAGATGGGTTCGCGGTCTCCTACAATGAGCAGTTCTTC. This chain connects TRBV4-2 to TRBJ2-1; no clear D. The CDR3 is 17 residues long. The V end lost 0 bases, the J end lost 0 bases, and 12 bases lay between the germline ends. The V gene's germline CDR1 is LGHNA and CDR2 YNFKEQ.

The V and J genes are TRBV25-1 and TRBJ2-5; 8 bases are shared with TRBD1. V lost 9 bases to trimming and J lost 4 bases; unmatched junction nucleotides: 4. CDR1 and CDR2 from the germline V gene are MGHDK and SYGVNS. The CDR3 contains 12 residues. Here the CDR3 reads CARRQGPETQYF. The CDR3 DNA is TGTGCCAGAAGACAGGGGCCAGAGACCCAGTACTTC.

The rearrangement links TRBV11-2 to TRBJ2-1; no definite D call. The ends were cut back, 1 base at V and 5 bases at J, with 18 bases in the middle. The CDR3 runs to 17 residues. Germline loops: CDR1 SGHAT, CDR2 FQNNGV. In nucleotides, the CDR3 is TGTGCCAGCAGCTTAGGCCGATCGTACTCCATTGACAATGAGCAGTTCTTC. Residues: CASSLGRSYSIDNEQFF.

This chain links TRBV5-4 with TRBJ2-5; a weak D match, TRBD2 (6 bases). V lost 5 bases, J lost 5 bases, and 16 bases lay in between. This CDR3 comprises 14 residues. Germline values: CDR1 SGHNT, CDR2 YYREEE (reference sequence). The CDR3 bases are TGTGCCAGCAGAGCCCCCGAGGAGGGGGAGACCCAGTACTTC. Its translation: CASRAPEEGETQYF.

V gene TRBV29-1 combines with J gene TRBJ2-5, with TRBD1 as a possible D gene (6 bases). The V and J ends lost 2 bases and 4 bases respectively, with 20 bases between them. The CDR3 is made up of 16 amino acids. Germline-derived CDR1 and CDR2 are SQVTM and ANQGSEA. CDR3 amino acids: CSVEIQQGPTPETQYF. In DNA, the CDR3 is TGCAGCGTTGAAATCCAGCAGGGGCCCACCCCAGAGACCCAGTACTTC.

This clone was detected a few times. The chain employs TRBV10-3 and TRBJ2-1, with 9 bases identical to TRBD2. This CDR3 is built from 16 residues. Germline-derived CDR1 and CDR2 are ENHRY and SYGVKD. Losses at the gene ends were 6 bases for V and 3 bases for J; bases not matched to a gene: 9. DNA for the CDR3: TGTGCCATCAGATCCTCTAGCGGGGACTTCTACAATGAGCAGTTCTTC. Its protein is CAIRSSSGDFYNEQFF.

The table lists this clone with a few counts. This chain joins TRBV29-1 and TRBJ1-1; D may be TRBD1 (6 bases). Trimming removed 7 bases at V and 0 bases at J, with 9 bases between. CDR3 length: 12 amino acids. CDR1 and CDR2 (germline): SQVTM, ANQGSEA. The CDR3 DNA is TGCAGCGGCGGACAGTTGAACACTGAAGCTTTCTTT. Translated, it gives CSGGQLNTEAFF.

This clone occurred a few times. The V and J genes are TRBV18 and TRBJ2-3, with unresolved D. CDR3 length: 16 residues. Germline V lookup: CDR1 KGHSH, CDR2 LQKENI. Trimming removed 3 bases at V and 14 bases at J, with 27 bases between. CDR3 protein: CASSPTDPGPVPRRYF. CDR3 DNA sequence: TGTGCCAGCTCACCTACTGATCCCGGACCCGTTCCAAGGCGGTATTTT.

This clone was observed a handful of times. V gene TRBV28 combines with J gene TRBJ2-4, with 10 bases that match TRBD1. CDR3 length: 15 residues. Losses at the gene ends were 5 bases for V and 9 bases for J; bases not matched to a gene: 10. Germline assignment: CDR1 MDHEN and CDR2 SYDVKM. The CDR3 region is CASSIPDRGKPIQYF. CDR3 DNA: TGTGCCAGCAGTATCCCGGACAGGGGGAAACCCATTCAGTACTTC.

This clone was counted a single time. The rearrangement uses TRBV5-4 and TRBJ2-3; TRBD1 is a possible D gene (6 bases). V was cut by 4 bases and J by 2 bases, with 8 bases left in between. The germline CDR1 and CDR2 sequences are SGHNT and YYREEE (reference sequence). The CDR3 sequence is 13 residues long. The CDR3 loop is CASSRDNTDTQYF. The CDR3 nucleotides read TGTGCCAGCAGCCGGGACAACACAGATACGCAGTATTTT.

The chain recombines TRBV2 with TRBJ1-5, with a weak D call TRBD1 (5 bases). Germline V lookup: CDR1 SNHLY, CDR2 FYNNEI. Trimming took off 8 bases at V and 11 bases at J, with 19 bases between the two ends. This CDR3 is built from 13 residues. The CDR3 sequence is CASAGTGSGAQHF. CDR3 bases: TGTGCCAGCGCTGGGACGGGAAGTGGCGCCCAGCATTTT.

The CDR3 loop reads CASSDQRGNYEQYF. CDR3 nucleotide sequence: TGTGCCAGCAGTGACCAGCGGGGGAACTACGAGCAGTACTTC. This chain uses TRBV2 with TRBJ2-7; 8 bases agree with TRBD2. The J segment lost 3 bases and the V segment lost 3 bases, leaving 4 bases of the junction unmatched. The CDR3 has 14 residues. CDR1 is SNHLY and CDR2 is FYNNEI in the germline V gene.